This TCR beta chain is drawn from a study of blood T cell repertoires in COVID-19. About the research overall: Donors in the United States, Italy and Spain gave samples during acute or convalescent COVID-19. PBMCs, B-cell-depleted T cells, or T cells were the source of the cDNA or gDNA that made up the material.

In the study's own analysis: Amplification from reference gene primers served as the basis for estimated nucleated cell counts. The table came from immunoSEQ multiplex PCR; TCRdb's copy has only in-frame clones and leaves some out. D and trimming were read from the DNA, whereas the V and J calls and clone size are those reported in that table. Of about 250,000 clones in the sample, just over 85% were seen once. The CDR3 consists of 15 residues. V lost 2 bases, J lost 4 bases, and 14 bases lay in between. Germline V lookup: CDR1 LGHDT, CDR2 YNNKEL (reference sequence). This TCR was sampled from an elderly man with acute or convalescent COVID-19. The gene calls are TRBV3-1 (or the pseudogene TRBV3-2) and TRBJ1-1; D is perhaps TRBD1 (5 bases). The sequenced material came from peripheral blood. The CDR3 here is CASSQNPDRITEAFF. In DNA form, the CDR3 reads TGTGCCAGCAGCCAAAACCCCGACAGAATCACTGAAGCTTTCTTT.